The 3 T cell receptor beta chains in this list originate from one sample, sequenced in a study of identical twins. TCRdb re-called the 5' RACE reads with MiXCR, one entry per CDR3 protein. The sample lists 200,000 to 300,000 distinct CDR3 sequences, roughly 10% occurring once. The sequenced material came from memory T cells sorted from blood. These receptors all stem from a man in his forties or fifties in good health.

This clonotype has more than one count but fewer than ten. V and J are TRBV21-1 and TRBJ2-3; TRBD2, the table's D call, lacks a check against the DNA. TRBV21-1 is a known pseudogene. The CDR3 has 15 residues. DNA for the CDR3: TGTGCCAGCAGCACTCCGGGACTGTACACAGATACGCAGTATTTT. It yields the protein CASSTPGLYTDTQYF.

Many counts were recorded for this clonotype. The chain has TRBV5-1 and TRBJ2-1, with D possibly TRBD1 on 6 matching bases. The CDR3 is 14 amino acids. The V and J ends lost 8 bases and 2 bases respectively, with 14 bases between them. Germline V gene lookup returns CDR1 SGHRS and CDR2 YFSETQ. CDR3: CASRTGTPYNEQFF. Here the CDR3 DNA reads TGCGCCAGTAGAACCGGGACACCCTACAATGAGCAGTTCTTC.

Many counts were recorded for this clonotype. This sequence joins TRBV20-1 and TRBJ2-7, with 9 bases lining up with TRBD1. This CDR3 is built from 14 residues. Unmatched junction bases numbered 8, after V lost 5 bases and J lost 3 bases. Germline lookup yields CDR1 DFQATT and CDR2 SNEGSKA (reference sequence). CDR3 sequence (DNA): TGCAGTGCTTACCCCGGGACAGGGCACTACGAGCAGTACTTC. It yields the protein CSAYPGTGHYEQYF.